A single TCR beta chain is shown here with its context. This sample was included in a study of blood T cell repertoires in COVID-19. Overall study: Nucleic acid was either cDNA or gDNA, and it came from T cells, B-cell-depleted T cells, or PBMCs.

In the authors' workflow: Scientists estimated how many nucleated cells there were by amplifying reference gene primers. Clones were read by immunoSEQ multiplex PCR, and TCRdb kept only the in-frame ones, dropping some. Clone size and the V and J calls come from that table; the DNA yielded D and trimming. The data show over 200,000 clones, about nine tenths seen once. Living in 24 US areas, the participants were between roughly 18 and 89 years of age. Grouping used clinical history reported by participants in a survey and questionnaire. Germline-derived CDR1 and CDR2 are MNHNS and SASEGT. Trimming cost V 3 bases and J 5 bases; bases outside gene matches: 6. The CDR3 covers 16 residues.

The sequence was obtained from a man aged 18 to 30 with acute COVID-19. Sample: PBMCs or T cells enriched from blood (not recorded which). V and J are TRBV6-1 and TRBJ1-5, with 11 bases matching TRBD1. CDR3 coding DNA: TGTGCCAGCAGTGAGGAGGACAGGGGGCTTTATCAGCCCCAGCATTTT. This translates into CASSEEDRGLYQPQHF.